The 32 T cell receptor beta chains below were found in one sample sequenced in a study of blood T cell repertoires in COVID-19 (TCRdb year 2020). Library preparation was by the immunoSEQ multiplex PCR assay. The table comes from immuneACCESS by way of TCRdb, which keeps in-frame sequences with V and J called. Part of the clones is missing from these tables; in studies checked, under half for an unresolved V gene and the rest for unknown reasons. For this sample the table gives over 120,000 clones, of which 70% to 90% were detected only once. The ten largest clones represent around 1.9% of the sample. The material sequenced was peripheral blood. The receptor set was obtained from a man aged 70-80 years with acute or convalescent COVID-19.

The rearrangement links TRBV19 to TRBJ1-2, with D possibly TRBD1 on 5 matching bases. CDR3 size: 15 residues. Trimming cost V 4 bases and J 2 bases, with 14 bases left between them. Germline V lookup: CDR1 LNHDA, CDR2 SQIVND (reference sequence). The CDR3 protein is CASSTREVGNYGYTF. The CDR3 nucleotides are TGTGCCAGTAGTACCAGGGAGGTCGGAAACTATGGCTACACCTTC.

The table lists this clone with a count of one. CDR3 nucleotide sequence: TGTGCCAGCAGCTTTATCGGGGAAAACACCATATATTTT. Translating it yields CASSFIGENTIYF. The rearrangement links TRBV7-2 to TRBJ1-3; D unresolved. The germline V and J ends were trimmed by 3 bases and 6 bases, with 9 bases remaining between them. Per the germline V gene, CDR1 is SGHTA and CDR2 is FQGNSA. This CDR3 has 13 residues.

CDR3 DNA: TGCGCCAGCAGCCGGGGACAGGACGCAGGGGGCTACACCTTC. It translates to CASSRGQDAGGYTF. The gene calls are TRBV5-1 and TRBJ1-2; 8 positions match TRBD1. Germline CDR1 is SGHRS and CDR2 is YFSETQ. This CDR3 comprises 14 residues. V shed 4 bases and J 8 bases; nucleotides not matched to a gene: 10.

The chain joins TRBV3-1 (or the pseudogene TRBV3-2) to TRBJ2-7; D may be TRBD2 (5 bases). Germline CDR1 and CDR2: LGHDT and YNNKEL (reference sequence). The CDR3 extends over 15 amino acids. The V end lost 3 bases, the J end lost 3 bases, and 15 bases lay between the germline ends. CDR3 DNA: TGTGCCAGCAGCCAGTTGCCCGCTGGAGGCTACGAGCAGTACTTC. This codes for CASSQLPAGGYEQYF.

The rearrangement joins TRBV12-3 or TRBV12-4 to TRBJ1-6; D is perhaps TRBD1 (5 bases). Between the trimmed V and J ends, which lost 5 bases and 7 bases, there was a span of 6 bases. This CDR3 has 12 residues. The CDR3 DNA follows: TGTGCCAGCAGTAGACAGAATTCACCCCTCCACTTT. Protein sequence: CASSRQNSPLHF.

The J gene is TRBJ2-6, the V gene TRBV7-9; a possible D gene is TRBD1 (6 bases). Germline CDR1 is SEHNR and CDR2 is FQNEAQ (reference sequence). Trimming took off 1 base at V and 5 bases at J, with 9 bases between the two ends. This CDR3 is built from 15 residues. This CDR3 reads CASSLEGVRANVLTF. The CDR3, as DNA: TGTGCCAGCAGCTTAGAGGGGGTCCGGGCCAACGTCCTGACTTTC.

The rearrangement joins TRBV7-9 to TRBJ1-1; D is possibly TRBD1 (6 bases). The length of the CDR3 is 14 residues. With 5 bases removed from V and 4 bases from J, the gap between germline ends came to 14 bases. The germline V gene encodes CDR1 SEHNR and CDR2 FQNEAQ (reference sequence). The CDR3 protein is CASSPTDSRTEAFF. CDR3 sequence (DNA): TGTGCCAGCAGCCCGACGGACAGCCGCACTGAAGCTTTCTTT.

The chain uses TRBV6-2 or TRBV6-3 and TRBJ2-1; D is undetermined. Trimming removed 4 bases at V and 7 bases at J, with 8 bases between. This CDR3 has 12 amino acids. From germline, CDR1 is MNHEY and CDR2 SVGEGT. The CDR3 nucleotides read TGTGCCAGCAGTTTTACTGCTAATGAGCAGTTCTTC. This codes for CASSFTANEQFF.

This sequence joins TRBV19 and TRBJ2-2, with 11 bases identical to TRBD2. V lost 6 bases to trimming and J lost 3 bases; unmatched junction nucleotides: 30. CDR1 LNHDA and CDR2 SQIVND come from the germline V gene (reference sequence). The CDR3 is 24 residues long. The CDR3 sequence is CASRAYLGTGAMTSGTYHTGELFF. The CDR3 DNA reads TGTGCCAGTAGGGCGTATTTGGGGACGGGTGCCATGACTAGCGGGACGTATCACACCGGGGAGCTGTTTTTT.

This chain uses TRBV10-3 with TRBJ1-2; 10 positions match TRBD1. This CDR3 comprises 15 residues. Germline V gives CDR1 ENHRY, CDR2 SYGVKD. With V trimmed by 4 bases and J by 2 bases, 4 bases remained unmatched. DNA of the CDR3: TGTGCCATCAGTGCTGAGACAGGGGGCAACTATGGCTACACCTTC. As protein: CAISAETGGNYGYTF.

The chain is built from TRBV20-1 and TRBJ1-2, with 10 bases matching TRBD1. The germline V gene encodes CDR1 DFQATT and CDR2 SNEGSKA (reference sequence). The CDR3 consists of 11 residues. The DNA of the CDR3 is TGCAGGGGACAGGGGATTTATGGCTACACCTTC. This translates into CRGQGIYGYTF.

CDR3 loop: CASSASGGDTQYF. Written as DNA, the CDR3 is TGTGCCAGCAGCGCCTCAGGGGGGGATACGCAGTATTTT. The chain links TRBV7-6 to TRBJ2-3; maybe TRBD1 (7 bases). Germline CDR1 reads SGHVS; CDR2 reads FNYEAQ. V shed 5 bases and J shed 6 bases, with 12 bases lying between them. The CDR3 runs to 13 residues.

The chain combines TRBV28 with TRBJ1-1; 8 nucleotides agree with TRBD1. The CDR3 sequence is 14 residues long. V gave up 6 bases and J gave up 4 bases; unmatched junction bases: 7. Germline CDR1 is MDHEN and CDR2 is SYDVKM. CDR3 protein: CASRRQGSPTEAFF. The CDR3 nucleotides are TGTGCCAGCAGGAGACAGGGGTCACCCACTGAAGCTTTCTTT.

This chain uses TRBV4-1 with TRBJ1-5; D perhaps matches TRBD1 (5 bases). Trimming stripped 0 bases from V and 6 bases from J, with 12 bases between. This CDR3 contains 15 residues. Germline values: CDR1 MGHRA, CDR2 YSYEKL. The CDR3 here is CASSQDWSGSQPQHF. CDR3 nucleotide sequence: TGCGCCAGCAGCCAAGATTGGTCAGGGTCTCAGCCCCAGCATTTT.

This sequence joins TRBV5-1 and TRBJ1-5; D not resolved. There are 14 residues in the CDR3. Germline CDR1 and CDR2: SGHRS and YFSETQ. The ends were cut back, 0 bases at V and 4 bases at J, with 8 bases in the middle. CDR3 sequence: CASSLDAGNQPQHF. CDR3 bases: TGCGCCAGCAGCTTGGACGCCGGGAATCAGCCCCAGCATTTT.

The J gene is TRBJ1-5, the V gene TRBV19; 7 nucleotides agree with TRBD1. V shed 6 bases and J 7 bases; nucleotides not matched to a gene: 6. The germline CDR1 and CDR2 sequences are LNHDA and SQIVND (reference sequence). This CDR3 has 13 amino acids. The CDR3 region has the DNA TGTGCCAGTAGAAGGACAGGCCACCAGCCCCAGCATTTT. It codes for CASRRTGHQPQHF.

The V and J genes are TRBV18 and TRBJ2-2, with TRBD1 matching over 10 bases. The CDR3 loop spans 15 amino acids. The trim removed 4 bases at V and 3 bases at J, leaving 2 bases unmatched. CDR1 KGHSH and CDR2 LQKENI come from the germline V gene. CDR3 in DNA: TGTGCCAGCTCACAAGGGACAGGGGACACCGGGGAGCTGTTTTTT. It encodes CASSQGTGDTGELFF.

This clone appeared once. The J gene is TRBJ2-7, the V gene TRBV10-1, with a tentative D call TRBD2 (5 bases). The CDR3 contains 15 residues. V was shortened by 4 bases and J by 4 bases, with 17 bases between the two germline ends. The germline gives CDR1 WNHNN, CDR2 SYGVQD (reference sequence). In nucleotides, the CDR3 is TGCGCCAGCAGTGCCTCGGGATCGATAAGGTACGAGCAGTACTTC. Amino acid sequence: CASSASGSIRYEQYF.

This sequence joins TRBV4-1 and TRBJ2-7; 13 nucleotides align to TRBD2. The CDR3 length is 15 residues. Germline lookup yields CDR1 MGHRA and CDR2 YSYEKL. Trimming cost V 4 bases and J 2 bases; bases outside gene matches: 2. The CDR3, as DNA: TGCGCCAGCAGCCGCGGACTAGCGGGGGCCTACGAGCAGTACTTC. The encoded protein is CASSRGLAGAYEQYF.

This clone has only one observation. The chain employs TRBV4-1 and TRBJ1-2; D possibly corresponds to TRBD1 (6 bases). The CDR3 has 17 residues. V was shortened by 3 bases and J by 4 bases, with 21 bases between the two germline ends. Germline CDR1 and CDR2: MGHRA and YSYEKL. CDR3 amino acids: CASSHRRGGQGSYGYTF. CDR3 DNA sequence: TGCGCCAGCAGCCACCGAAGGGGGGGGCAAGGAAGCTATGGCTACACCTTC.

Only a few counts were recorded for this clone. V gene TRBV3-1 (or the pseudogene TRBV3-2) combines with J gene TRBJ1-3, with TRBD1 matching over 7 bases. The CDR3 spans 15 residues. The germline V gene encodes CDR1 LGHDT and CDR2 YNNKEL (reference sequence). V lost 2 bases and J lost 0; bases outside the gene matches: 1. The CDR3 DNA reads as TGTGCCAGCAGCCAAAACAGGGGCTCTGGAAACACCATATATTTT. It translates to CASSQNRGSGNTIYF.

This clone occurred a few times. The genes are TRBV6-5 and TRBJ1-5; D gene ambiguous. The length of the CDR3 is 13 residues. Germline CDR1 MNHEY, CDR2 SVGAGI. Trimming pared 8 bases from V and 0 bases from J, leaving 8 bases between. CDR3 sequence: CASRGYSNQPQHF. The CDR3 nucleotides are TGTGCCAGCCGAGGGTATAGCAATCAGCCCCAGCATTTT.

This chain connects TRBV7-9 to TRBJ2-3; no firm D call. The CDR3 has 16 amino acids. Germline CDR1 is SEHNR and CDR2 is FQNEAQ (reference sequence). The V end was cut by 1 base, the J end by 0 bases, with 11 bases between. The CDR3 DNA is TGTGCCAGCAGCTTAGGGGCGATCCTTAGCACAGATACGCAGTATTTT. Amino acid sequence: CASSLGAILSTDTQYF. Combining the CDR3 with reference TRBV7-9 and TRBJ2-3 gives the whole variable domain DTGVSQNPRHKITKRGQNVTFRCDPISEHNRLYWYRQTLGQGPEFLTYFQNEAQLEKSRLLSDRFSAERPKGSFSTLEIQRTEQGDSAMYLCASSLGAILSTDTQYFGPGTRLTVL.

The chain recombines TRBV7-3 with TRBJ2-2, with 10 nucleotides matching TRBD2. Germline loops: CDR1 SGHTA, CDR2 FQGTGA. There are 17 residues in the CDR3. The V gene end was trimmed by 3 bases and the J gene end by 5 bases; junction bases not matched to a gene: 9. The CDR3 spells CASSLKRASGSTGELFF. CDR3 coding DNA: TGTGCCAGCAGCTTGAAGAGGGCTAGCGGGAGTACCGGGGAGCTGTTTTTT.

The chain couples TRBV5-1 to TRBJ1-3, with TRBD1 as a possible D gene (5 bases). The CDR3 is 15 residues long. Germline assignment: CDR1 SGHRS and CDR2 YFSETQ. V dropped 4 bases and J dropped 1 base, with 12 bases sitting between them. Here the CDR3 DNA reads TGCGCCAGCAGCCGGGAGAGGGGATCTGGAAACACCATATATTTT. Translated: CASSRERGSGNTIYF.

This rearrangement joins TRBV7-3 to TRBJ1-2, with TRBD1 as a possible D gene (6 bases). The CDR3 has 14 residues. Germline V CDR1 and CDR2: SGHTA, FQGTGA. The ends were cut back, 2 bases at V and 4 bases at J, with 11 bases in the middle. The CDR3 coding sequence is TGTGCCAGCAGCTTACAGGGGCAGGGCTATGGCTACACCTTC. Translating it yields CASSLQGQGYGYTF.

J is TRBJ1-5 and V is TRBV28; 8 positions match TRBD1. The CDR3 has 14 amino acids. CDR1 is MDHEN and CDR2 is SYDVKM in the germline V gene. Trimming at V came to 5 bases and at J to 7 bases, leaving 7 bases not matched to a gene. This CDR3 reads CASSQRQGWQPQHF. As DNA, the CDR3 is TGTGCCAGCAGTCAACGACAGGGGTGGCAGCCCCAGCATTTT. The variable domain in full, completed from reference TRBV28 and TRBJ1-5, reads DVKVTQSSRYLVKRTGEKVFLECVQDMDHENMFWYRQDPGLGLRLIYFSYDVKMKEKGDIPEGYSVSREKKERFSLILESASTNQTSMYLCASSQRQGWQPQHFGDGTRLSIL.

V gene TRBV19 combines with J gene TRBJ2-7; possible D gene TRBD2, 6 bases. V was clipped by 5 bases and J by 3 bases, with 14 bases between them. The CDR3 runs 14 residues. Germline assignment: CDR1 LNHDA and CDR2 SQIVND (reference sequence). DNA for the CDR3: TGTGCCAGTAGTGGGACGGCGGGGTACTACGAGCAGTACTTC. As protein: CASSGTAGYYEQYF.

The chain links TRBV19 to TRBJ1-4; D is unclear. This CDR3 has 11 residues. The V end was cut by 5 bases, the J end by 11 bases, with 9 bases between. CDR1 is LNHDA and CDR2 is SQIVND in the germline V gene (reference sequence). This CDR3 is CASSQDRKLFF. The CDR3 DNA reads as TGTGCCAGTAGTCAAGATCGGAAACTGTTTTTT.

This chain uses TRBV5-1 with TRBJ2-1; the match to TRBD1 covers 10 bases. V dropped 3 bases and J dropped 6; count of bases not matched to a gene: 9. The CDR3 has 16 amino acids. Germline CDR1 SGHRS, CDR2 YFSETQ. CDR3 in amino acids: CASSYVGTGVRNEQFF. The CDR3 nucleotides are TGCGCCAGCAGCTATGTCGGGACAGGGGTTCGCAATGAGCAGTTCTTC. The full variable domain, rest sourced from reference TRBV5-1 and TRBJ2-1, is KAGVTQTPRYLIKTRGQQVTLSCSPISGHRSVSWYQQTPGQGLQFLFEYFSETQRNKGNFPGRFSGRQFSNSRSEMNVSTLELGDSALYLCASSYVGTGVRNEQFFGPGTRLTVL.

The V gene is TRBV5-8, the J gene TRBJ2-1; 14 bases are a match to TRBD2. CDR1 SGHTS and CDR2 YDEGEE come from the germline V gene. Trimming at V came to 5 bases and at J to 6 bases, leaving 4 bases not matched to a gene. CDR3 size: 15 residues. The CDR3 protein is CASSTGTSGSNEQFF. The CDR3 DNA sequence: TGTGCCAGCAGTACCGGGACTAGCGGGAGCAATGAGCAGTTCTTC.

The chain employs TRBV6-5 and TRBJ1-1; D might be TRBD1 (5 bases). There are 16 residues in the CDR3. CDR1 and CDR2 (germline): MNHEY, SVGAGI. Trimming shortened V by 0 bases and J by 6 bases, and 17 bases separated the two germline ends. This chain's CDR3 is CASSYSRAQRKSEAFF. The CDR3 DNA sequence: TGTGCCAGCAGTTACTCCAGGGCTCAGCGAAAGTCTGAAGCTTTCTTT.